This TCR beta chain was profiled in a study of blood T cell repertoires in COVID-19. Sequencing used immunoSEQ multiplex PCR; TCRdb keeps in-frame clones, though not all of them. The table has approximately 220,000 clones, 85% to 90% seen once. The receptor was derived from a man aged 25 to 40 who had been exposed to COVID-19. Material for sequencing was PBMCs or T cells enriched from blood (not recorded which).

CDR3 DNA: TGTGCCAGCAGTTACCGGACTAGCGGGGGGTACGAGCAGTACTTC. Encoded protein: CASSYRTSGGYEQYF. The J gene is TRBJ2-7, the V gene TRBV6-2 or TRBV6-3, with 14 positions matching TRBD2. Germline V gives CDR1 MNHEY, CDR2 SVGEGT. The V gene end was trimmed by 2 bases and the J gene end by 4 bases; junction bases not matched to a gene: 1. There are 15 residues in the CDR3.